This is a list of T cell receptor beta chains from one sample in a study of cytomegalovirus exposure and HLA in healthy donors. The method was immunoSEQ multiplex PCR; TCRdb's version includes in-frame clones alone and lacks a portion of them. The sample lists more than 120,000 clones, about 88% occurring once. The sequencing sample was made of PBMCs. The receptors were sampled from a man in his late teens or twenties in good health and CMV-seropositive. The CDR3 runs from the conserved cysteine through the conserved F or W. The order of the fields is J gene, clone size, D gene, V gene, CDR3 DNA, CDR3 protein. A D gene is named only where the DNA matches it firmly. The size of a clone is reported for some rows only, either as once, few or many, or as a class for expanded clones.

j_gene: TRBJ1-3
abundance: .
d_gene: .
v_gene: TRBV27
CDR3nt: TGTGCCAGCAGTTCCAAAGCTAAAGAAGACACCATATATTTT
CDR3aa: CASSSKAKEDTIYF

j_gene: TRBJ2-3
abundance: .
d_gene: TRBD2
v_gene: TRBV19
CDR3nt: TGTGCCAGTAGTCAATGGACTAGCGGCACAGATACGCAGTATTTT
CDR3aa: CASSQWTSGTDTQYF

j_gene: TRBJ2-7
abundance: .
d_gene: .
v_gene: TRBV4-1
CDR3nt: TGCGCCAGCGGGGGGGCGGCCCCATCGGGTGACGAGCAGTACTTC
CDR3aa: CASGGAAPSGDEQYF

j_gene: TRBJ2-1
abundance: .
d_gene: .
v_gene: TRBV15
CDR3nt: TGTGCCACCAGCAGAGCTGGGCGGGGACGCTACAATGAGCAGTTCTTC
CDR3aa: CATSRAGRGRYNEQFF

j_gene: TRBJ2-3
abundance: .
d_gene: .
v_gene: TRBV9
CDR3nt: TGTGCCAGCAGCGTGCGAAGCACAGATACGCAGTATTTT
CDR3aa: CASSVRSTDTQYF

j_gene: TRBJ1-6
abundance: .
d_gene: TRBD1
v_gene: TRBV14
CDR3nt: TGTGCCAGCAGCCAGCCGGGACAGCTTTTACCCCTCCACTTT
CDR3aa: CASSQPGQLLPLHF

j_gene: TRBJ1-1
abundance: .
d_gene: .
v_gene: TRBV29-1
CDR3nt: TGCAGCGTGACCCGAGGCCTGAACACTGAAGCTTTCTTT
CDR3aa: CSVTRGLNTEAFF

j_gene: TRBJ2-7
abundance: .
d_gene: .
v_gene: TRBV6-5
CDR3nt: TGTGCCAGCGGAAATGACAGAACCTACGAGCAGTACTTC
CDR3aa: CASGNDRTYEQYF

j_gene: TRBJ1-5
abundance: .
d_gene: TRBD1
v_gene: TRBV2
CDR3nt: TGTGCCAGCAGTGGGGGACAGGGTCGTAATCAGCCCCAGCATTTT
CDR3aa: CASSGGQGRNQPQHF

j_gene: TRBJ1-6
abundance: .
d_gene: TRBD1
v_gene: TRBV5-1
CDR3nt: TGCGCCAGCAGCCTAACGCCGGGACAGGCGAAAAATTCACCCCTCCACTTT
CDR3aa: CASSLTPGQAKNSPLHF

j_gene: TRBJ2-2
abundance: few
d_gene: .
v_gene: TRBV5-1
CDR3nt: TGCGCCAGCAGCTTGGTTGGCACGCATAGAGGCGCCGGGGAGCTGTTTTTT
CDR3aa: CASSLVGTHRGAGELFF

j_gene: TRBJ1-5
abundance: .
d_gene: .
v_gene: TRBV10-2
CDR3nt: TGCGCCAGCAGCGGACAGCCTTCTCAGCCCCAGCATTTT
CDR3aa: CASSGQPSQPQHF

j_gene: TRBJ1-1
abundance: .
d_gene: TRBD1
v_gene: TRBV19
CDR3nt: TGTGCCAGTAGTTTCGGGACAGGGGACACTGAAGCTTTCTTT
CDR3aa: CASSFGTGDTEAFF

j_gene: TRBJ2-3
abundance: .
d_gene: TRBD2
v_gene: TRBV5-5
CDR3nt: TGTGCCAGCAGCTTCTATGCTAGCGGAACCACAGATACGCAGTATTTT
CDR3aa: CASSFYASGTTDTQYF

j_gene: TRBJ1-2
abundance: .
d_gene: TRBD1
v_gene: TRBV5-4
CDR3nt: TGTGCCAGCAGCCCGGACAGGGACTATGGCTACACCTTC
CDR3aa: CASSPDRDYGYTF

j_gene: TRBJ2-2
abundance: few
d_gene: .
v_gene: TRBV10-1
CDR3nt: TGCGCCAGCAGTGAGAGCAGGGGGAACACCGGGGAGCTGTTTTTT
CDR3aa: CASSESRGNTGELFF

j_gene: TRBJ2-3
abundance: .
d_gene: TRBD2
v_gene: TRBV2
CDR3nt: TGTGCCAGCAGTTTCGGGGGGGGCACAGATACGCAGTATTTT
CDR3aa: CASSFGGGTDTQYF

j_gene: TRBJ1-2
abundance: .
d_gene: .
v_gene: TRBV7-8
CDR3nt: TGTGCCAGCAGCTTAGCGCTCGAGGGCTATGGCTACACCTTC
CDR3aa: CASSLALEGYGYTF

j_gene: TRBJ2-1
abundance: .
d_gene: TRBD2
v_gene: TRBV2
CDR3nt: TGTGCCACACGACTAGCCCCGAACAATGAGCAGTTCTTC
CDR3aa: CATRLAPNNEQFF

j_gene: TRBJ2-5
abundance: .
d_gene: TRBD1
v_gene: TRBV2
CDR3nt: TGTGCCAGACGGACAGGGACAGAGACCCAGTACTTC
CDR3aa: CARRTGTETQYF

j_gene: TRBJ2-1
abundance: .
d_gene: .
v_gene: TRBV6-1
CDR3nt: TGTGCCACACTGCTCGGGTCTGGCTCCTACAATGAGCAGTTCTTC
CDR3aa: CATLLGSGSYNEQFF

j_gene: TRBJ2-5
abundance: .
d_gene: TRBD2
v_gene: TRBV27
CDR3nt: TGTGCCAGCAGTCCACGACTAGCGGGGGGGCGGGAGACCCAGTACTTC
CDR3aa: CASSPRLAGGRETQYF

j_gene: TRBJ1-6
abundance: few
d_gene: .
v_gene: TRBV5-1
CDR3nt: TGCGCCAGCAGCTTCGGGGGACGTTCACCCCTCCACTTT
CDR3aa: CASSFGGRSPLHF

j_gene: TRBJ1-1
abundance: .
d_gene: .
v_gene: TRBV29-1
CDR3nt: TGCAGCGTCTCCCCCGGACTGTTGAACACTGAAGCTTTCTTT
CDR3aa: CSVSPGLLNTEAFF

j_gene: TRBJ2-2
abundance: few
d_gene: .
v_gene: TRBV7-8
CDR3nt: TGTGCCAGCAGCTCTACAGGAGACACCGGGGAGCTGTTTTTT
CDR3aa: CASSSTGDTGELFF

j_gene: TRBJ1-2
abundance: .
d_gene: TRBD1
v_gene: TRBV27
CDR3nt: TGTGCCAGCAGTCAACAGGGGGCGTCCGGCTACACCTTC
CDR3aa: CASSQQGASGYTF

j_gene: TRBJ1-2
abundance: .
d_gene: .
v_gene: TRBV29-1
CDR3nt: TGCAGCGTTGAAATTACACGTGGCTACACCTTC
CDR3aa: CSVEITRGYTF

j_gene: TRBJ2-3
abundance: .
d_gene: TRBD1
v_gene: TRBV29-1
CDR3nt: TGCAGCGGCGGAGACAGGGGTTTTAGTACAGATACGCAGTATTTT
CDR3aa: CSGGDRGFSTDTQYF

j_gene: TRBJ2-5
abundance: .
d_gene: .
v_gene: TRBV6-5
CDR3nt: TGTGCCAGCAGTTACTCGGAGGGGGAGACCCAGTACTTC
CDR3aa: CASSYSEGETQYF

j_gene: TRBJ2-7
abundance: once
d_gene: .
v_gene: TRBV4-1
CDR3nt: TGCGCCAGCAGCCTAGTTCTAGCTCAACAATACGAGCAGTACTTC
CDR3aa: CASSLVLAQQYEQYF

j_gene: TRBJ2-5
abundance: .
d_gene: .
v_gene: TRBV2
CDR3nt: TGTGCCAGAAGCGTTTCGGCACCTGCGATGCAAGAGACCCAGTACTTC
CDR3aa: CARSVSAPAMQETQYF

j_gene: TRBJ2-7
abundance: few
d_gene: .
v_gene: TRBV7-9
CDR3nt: TGTGCCAGCAGCTTAGAGAGCCCGTCCCTGTACTTC
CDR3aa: CASSLESPSLYF

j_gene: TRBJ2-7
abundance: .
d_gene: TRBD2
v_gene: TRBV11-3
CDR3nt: TGTGCCAGCAGCCACGGGACTAGCTATTCCTACGAGCAGTACTTC
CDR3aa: CASSHGTSYSYEQYF

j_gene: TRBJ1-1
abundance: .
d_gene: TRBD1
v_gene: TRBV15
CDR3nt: TGTGCCACCAGCGTGACAGGGCGGGAAGCTTTCTTT
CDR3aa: CATSVTGREAFF

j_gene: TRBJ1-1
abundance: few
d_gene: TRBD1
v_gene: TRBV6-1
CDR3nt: TGTGCCAGCAGTAAGCCTGGGGACAGCCCATCGAAAGCTTTCTTT
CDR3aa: CASSKPGDSPSKAFF

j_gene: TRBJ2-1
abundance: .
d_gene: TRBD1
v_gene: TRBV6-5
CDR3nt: TGTGCCAGCAGTTACTCGACAGGGACCTACAATGAGCAGTTCTTC
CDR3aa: CASSYSTGTYNEQFF